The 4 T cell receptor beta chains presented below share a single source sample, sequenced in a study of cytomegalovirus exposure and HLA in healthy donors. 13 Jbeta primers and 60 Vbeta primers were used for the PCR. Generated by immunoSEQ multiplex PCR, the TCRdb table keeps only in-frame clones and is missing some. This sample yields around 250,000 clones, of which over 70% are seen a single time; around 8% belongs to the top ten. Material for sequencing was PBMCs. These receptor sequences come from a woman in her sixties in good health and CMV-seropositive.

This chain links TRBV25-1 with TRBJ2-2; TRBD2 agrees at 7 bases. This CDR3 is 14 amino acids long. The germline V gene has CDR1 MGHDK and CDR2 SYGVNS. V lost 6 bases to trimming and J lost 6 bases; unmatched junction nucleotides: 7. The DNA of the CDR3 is TGTGCCAGCAGCCTAGGCACTAGCGCCGGGGAGCTGTTTTTT. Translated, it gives CASSLGTSAGELFF.

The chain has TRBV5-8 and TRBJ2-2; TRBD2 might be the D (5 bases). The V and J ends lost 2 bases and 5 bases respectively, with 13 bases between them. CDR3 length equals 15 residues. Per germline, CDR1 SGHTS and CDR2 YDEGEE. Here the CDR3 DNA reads TGTGCCAGCAGCTTATACCTGGGGAGTACCGGGGAGCTGTTTTTT. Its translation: CASSLYLGSTGELFF.

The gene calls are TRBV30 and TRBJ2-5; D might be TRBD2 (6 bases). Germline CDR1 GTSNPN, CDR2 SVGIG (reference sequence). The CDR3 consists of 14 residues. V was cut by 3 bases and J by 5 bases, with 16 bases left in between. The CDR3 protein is CAWRIGGAGETQYF. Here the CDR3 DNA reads TGTGCCTGGAGGATAGGAGGGGCAGGGGAGACCCAGTACTTC. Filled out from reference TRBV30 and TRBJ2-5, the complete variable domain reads SQTIHQWPATLVQPVGSPLSLECTVEGTSNPNLYWYRQAAGRGLQLLFYSVGIGQISSEVPQNLSASRPQDRQFILSSKKLLLSDSGFYLCAWRIGGAGETQYFGPGTRLLVL.

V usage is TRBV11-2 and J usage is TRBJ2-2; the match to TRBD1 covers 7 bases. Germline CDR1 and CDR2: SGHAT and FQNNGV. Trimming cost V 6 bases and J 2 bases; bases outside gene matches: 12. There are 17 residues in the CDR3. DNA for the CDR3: TGTGCCAGCAGTAAAAGATCCGGGACAGATAACACCGGGGAGCTGTTTTTT. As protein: CASSKRSGTDNTGELFF.